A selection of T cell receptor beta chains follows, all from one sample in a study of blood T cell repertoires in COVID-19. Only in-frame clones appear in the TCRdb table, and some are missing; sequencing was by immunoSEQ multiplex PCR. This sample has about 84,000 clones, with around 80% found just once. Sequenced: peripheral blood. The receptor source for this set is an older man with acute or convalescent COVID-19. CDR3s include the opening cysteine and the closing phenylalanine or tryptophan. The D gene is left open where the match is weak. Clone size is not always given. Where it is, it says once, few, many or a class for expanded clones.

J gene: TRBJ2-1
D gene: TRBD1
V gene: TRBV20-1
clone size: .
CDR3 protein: CSASDGLGQAYNEQFF
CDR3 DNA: TGCAGTGCTAGTGACGGTTTAGGACAGGCCTACAATGAGCAGTTCTTC

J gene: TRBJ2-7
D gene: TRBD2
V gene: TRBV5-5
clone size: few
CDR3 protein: CASSLQGLAVSYEQYF
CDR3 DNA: TGTGCCAGCAGCTTGCAGGGACTAGCGGTTTCCTACGAGCAGTACTTC

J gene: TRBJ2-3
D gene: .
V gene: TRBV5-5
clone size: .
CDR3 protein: CASSLVGVGADTQYF
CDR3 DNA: TGTGCCAGCAGCTTGGTAGGGGTGGGCGCAGATACGCAGTATTTT

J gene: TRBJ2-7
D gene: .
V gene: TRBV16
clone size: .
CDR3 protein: CASSQSSRGTYEQYF
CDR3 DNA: TGTGCCAGCAGCCAATCGTCCAGGGGCACCTACGAGCAGTACTTC

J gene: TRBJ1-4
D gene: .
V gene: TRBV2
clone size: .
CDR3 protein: CASRDSRNEKLFF
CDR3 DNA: TGTGCCAGCAGGGACAGCCGGAATGAAAAACTGTTTTTT

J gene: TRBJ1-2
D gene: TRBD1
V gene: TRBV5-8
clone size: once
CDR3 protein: CASSSGQGALGYTF
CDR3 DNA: TGTGCCAGCAGCTCCGGACAGGGGGCGCTTGGCTACACCTTC

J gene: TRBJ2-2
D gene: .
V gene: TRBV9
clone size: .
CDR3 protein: CASSPSGLVTGELFF
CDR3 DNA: TGTGCCAGCAGCCCGTCGGGACTTGTCACCGGGGAGCTGTTTTTT

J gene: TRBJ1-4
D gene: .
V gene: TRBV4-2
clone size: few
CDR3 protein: CASSPGGDGRVFF
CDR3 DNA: TGTGCCAGCAGCCCCGGCGGGGACGGCAGGGTGTTTTTT

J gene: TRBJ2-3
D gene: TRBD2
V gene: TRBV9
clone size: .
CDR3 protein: CASSVGASGSTDTQYF
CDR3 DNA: TGTGCCAGCAGCGTAGGGGCTAGCGGAAGCACAGATACGCAGTATTTT

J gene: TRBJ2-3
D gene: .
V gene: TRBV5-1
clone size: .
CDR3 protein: CASSIVVSTDTQYF
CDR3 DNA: TGCGCCAGCAGTATAGTGGTTAGCACAGATACGCAGTATTTT

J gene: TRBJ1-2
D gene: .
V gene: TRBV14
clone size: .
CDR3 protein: CASSQDRTPPGGYTF
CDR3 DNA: TGTGCCAGCAGCCAAGATCGTACTCCACCGGGTGGCTACACCTTC